Included here is one TCR beta chain sequence, with context. Time point described: new active TB diagnosis, blood taken before or within 7 days of starting treatment. The sample originates from a study of T cells in tuberculosis. Sequenced by immunoSEQ multiplex PCR; TCRdb stores in-frame clones only, minus some. The sample holds some 31,000 clones, 80% to 95% seen once. The sequencing here drew on PBMCs, taken at tuberculosis diagnosis. The source is an adult with tuberculosis.

CDR3 loop: CASSSGNQPQHF. In DNA, the CDR3 is TGTGCCAGCAGTTCGGGAAATCAGCCCCAGCATTTT. V gene TRBV28 combines with J gene TRBJ1-5, with D uncertain. The CDR3 sequence is 12 residues long. Trimming took 4 bases from V and 4 from J, leaving 5 bases between them. Germline assignment: CDR1 MDHEN and CDR2 SYDVKM. The entire variable domain, with the rest obtained from reference TRBV28 and TRBJ1-5, is as follows: DVKVTQSSRYLVKRTGEKVFLECVQDMDHENMFWYRQDPGLGLRLIYFSYDVKMKEKGDIPEGYSVSREKKERFSLILESASTNQTSMYLCASSSGNQPQHFGDGTRLSIL.